The source of this T cell receptor (beta chain) is a study of cytomegalovirus exposure and HLA in healthy donors. This clone was recorded a few times. Looked up from germline, CDR1 is MNHEY and CDR2 is SMNVEV (reference sequence). CDR3 size: 14 residues. Trimming left V 2 bases short and J 4 bases short, with 11 bases between. A multiplex PCR was run with 60 Vbeta primers and 13 Jbeta primers. Generated by immunoSEQ multiplex PCR, the TCRdb table keeps only in-frame clones and is missing some. The data show fewer than 200,000 clones, roughly 70% seen once. The sequence came from a girl aged 5 to 17 in good health and CMV-seronegative. The chain uses TRBV27 and TRBJ1-2; D unresolved. Source material: PBMCs. CDR3 nucleotides: TGTGCCAGCAGTTTAGGCCCCAGGCTCTATGGCTACACCTTC. Translation: CASSLGPRLYGYTF.